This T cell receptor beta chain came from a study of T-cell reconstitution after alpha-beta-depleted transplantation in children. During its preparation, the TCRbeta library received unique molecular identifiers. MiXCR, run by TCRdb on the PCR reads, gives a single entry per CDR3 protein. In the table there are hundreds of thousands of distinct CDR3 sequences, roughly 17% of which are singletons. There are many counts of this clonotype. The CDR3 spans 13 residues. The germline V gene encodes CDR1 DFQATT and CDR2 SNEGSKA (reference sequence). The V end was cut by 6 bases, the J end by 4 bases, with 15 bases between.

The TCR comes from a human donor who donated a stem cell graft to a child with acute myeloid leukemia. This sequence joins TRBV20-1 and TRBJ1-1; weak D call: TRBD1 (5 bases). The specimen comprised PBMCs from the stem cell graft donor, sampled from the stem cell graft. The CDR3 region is CSAPRGGGTEAFF. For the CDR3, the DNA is TGCAGTGCCCCCCGGGGTGGGGGCACTGAAGCTTTCTTT.